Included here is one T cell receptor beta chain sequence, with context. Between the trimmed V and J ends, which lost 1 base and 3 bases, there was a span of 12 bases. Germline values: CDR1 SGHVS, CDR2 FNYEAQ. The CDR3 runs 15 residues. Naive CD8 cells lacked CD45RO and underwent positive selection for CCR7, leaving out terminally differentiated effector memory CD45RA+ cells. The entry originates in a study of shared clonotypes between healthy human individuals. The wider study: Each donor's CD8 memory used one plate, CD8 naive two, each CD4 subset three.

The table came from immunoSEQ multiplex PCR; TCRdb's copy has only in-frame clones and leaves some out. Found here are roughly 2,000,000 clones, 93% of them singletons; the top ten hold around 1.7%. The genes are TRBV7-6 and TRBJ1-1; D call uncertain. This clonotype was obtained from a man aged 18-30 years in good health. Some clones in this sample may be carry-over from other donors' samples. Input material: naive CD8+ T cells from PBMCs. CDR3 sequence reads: CASSLEGPAYTEAFF. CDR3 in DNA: TGTGCCAGCAGCTTAGAGGGTCCAGCCTACACTGAAGCTTTCTTT.